This T cell receptor beta chain was profiled in a study of control samples from healthy donors and cancer patients (dated by TCRdb to the early 2020s). Receptors were amplified or captured by the immunoSEQ multiplex PCR assay. TCRdb limited this immuneACCESS table to in-frame rearrangements with V and J called. A share of clones is missing; checked studies link under half to unresolved V genes, and the rest is unexplained. Recorded for this sample are about 61,000 clones; almost 90% of them occurred a single time. The top ten clones comprise about 6.5% of the sample. Trimming accounts for 1 base at V and 1 base at J, while the number of junction bases matched to no gene is 3. Via the germline V gene, CDR1 is LGHNA and CDR2 YNFKEQ. The CDR3 measures 16 amino acids from cysteine to phenylalanine. Just CDR3 DNA is preserved here, 48 bases in frame from base 1. On this clone itself: This receptor's antigen is unknown. One base away there is no much larger clone; base qualities are not given.

The rearranged chain carries TRBV4-2 and TRBJ2-3, with 9 middle bases fitting TRBD2. Sample: PBMCs. The source of this sequence is a man aged 55-75 years with colorectal cancer. The DNA sequence is TGTGCCAGCAGCCAAGTCTTAGCGGGGGGCACAGATACGCAGTATTTT. Its protein is CASSQVLAGGTDTQYF.